Listed here is a single TCR beta chain. This receptor's antigen is unknown. At one end, the junction sequence differs from germline, possibly due to a read error. As encoded in the germline V gene (reference sequence), CDR1 is DFQATT while CDR2 is SNEGSKA. Measured from the cysteine to the phenylalanine, the CDR3 is 12 residues long. Only CDR3 DNA remains: 36 bases, in frame from the first base. The data were taken from a study of CD8+CD57+ T cells in acquired aplastic anemia (dated by TCRdb to 2016 to 2019). For the study in its entirety: Extracted DNA from sorted CD4+ and CD8+ cells averaged about 3.4 ug, ranging from roughly 0.17 to 27.4 ug. CD8+CD57+ expansion was defined as frequency above the mean frequency observed in healthy subjects. The full study reports these points: Roughly 30 CD8+ CDR3 sequences were shared between patients and controls but appeared highly expressed in patients and within their immunodominant clones. Between patients and healthy controls, no significant difference in CD8+ Simpson's diversity was found (P=0.060).

The patients picked for sequencing were ones in whom flow cytometry had shown an expansion of CD8+CD57+ cells. Every patient had a diagnosis of severe acquired aplastic anemia based on International Study of Aplastic Anemia and Agranulocytosis and Camitta criteria. Patients had received no therapy at the time of blood sampling. In the study, sorted CD4+ and CD8+ blood T cells from patients with severe aplastic anemia and from healthy subjects underwent deep sequencing of TCR repertoires. In the USA, patient enrollment took place under clinicaltrials.gov protocols 00001620, 01623167, 00001397, 00071045, 00081523 and 00961064. Ficoll-Paque density gradient centrifugation was used to isolate peripheral blood mononuclear cells. Before DNA extraction, CD4+ and CD8+ T cells were sorted with FACS or magnetic beads. Profiling of TCR beta VDJ combinations and CDR3 sequences used genomic DNA as the template. TCR repertoire sequencing was run on an Illumina HiSeq 2000. On the study's bioinformatics: TRBV/TRBJ rearrangement plots, CDR3 size and DJ length profiles, and Simpson's diversity index were used to evaluate the repertoires. The most abundant DNA sequence in the deep sequencing data was defined as the immunodominant clone. CDR3 amino acid sequences were checked for sharing across subjects and were also compared against the VDJdb database and published repertoires. Starting from the raw public reads, TCRdb applied fastp trimming at Q25, assembled clones with MiXCR and retained in-frame beta chains. Each entry merges the rows of one CDR3 protein and shows their most common DNA and genes. Clone size and V and J calls follow TCRdb, not the original study. The sample table contains a few hundred thousand distinct CDR3 sequences; only one count was recorded for under 55% of them. The ten largest clonotypes hold less than 20% of the sample.

The sequence was collected from a human donor with aplastic anemia. The chain is assembled from TRBV20-1 and TRBJ1-2, with 7 junctional bases fitting TRBD1. Sequenced: sorted CD4+, CD8+, or CD8+CD57+ T cells (not recorded which) from PBMCs. CDR3 region: CSAMTGNYGDTF. The nucleotide sequence reads as follows: TGCAGTGCAATGACAGGGAACTATGGCGACACCTTC.